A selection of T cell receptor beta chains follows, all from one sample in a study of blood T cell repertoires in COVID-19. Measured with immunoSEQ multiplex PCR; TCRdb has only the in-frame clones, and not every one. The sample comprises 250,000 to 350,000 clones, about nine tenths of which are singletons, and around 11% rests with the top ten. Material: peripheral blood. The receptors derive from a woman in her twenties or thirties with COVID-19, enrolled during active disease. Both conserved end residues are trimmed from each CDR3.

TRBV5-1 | ASSRSSNYNEQF
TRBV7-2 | ASSLDRGPYNEQF
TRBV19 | ASAPGTAVRPQH
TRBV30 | AWGRGGQAETQY
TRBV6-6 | ASSSLAGGPGEQY
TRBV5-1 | ASSLGDRGTRRIYGYT
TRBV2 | ASNPGAAGEKLF
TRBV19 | ASSSRDGGYT
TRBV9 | ASSVVGGPYNEQF
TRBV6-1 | ASSEDPAGAYEQY
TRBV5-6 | ASSLLGADRNEQF
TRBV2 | ASTEEGTAGNTIY
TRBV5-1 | ASSLASVFEKLF
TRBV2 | ASSPRRERNTIY
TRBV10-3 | AISTLYNEQF
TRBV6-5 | ASSRGAHEQY
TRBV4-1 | ASSLRQGDYGYT
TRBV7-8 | ASSFRGVQETQY
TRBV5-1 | ASSLAGQGGYEQY
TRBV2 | ASSVQVDYGYT
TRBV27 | ASRRQGEDSPLH
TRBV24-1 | ATSNRATSGTDTQY
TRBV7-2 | ASSLREAMQTQY
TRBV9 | ASSVNVREGSSYNEQF
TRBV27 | ASSTSGDGSYEQY
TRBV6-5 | ASSKQGGLYGYT
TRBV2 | ASRWLGQGGVDEQF
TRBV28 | ASRPGQNYGYT
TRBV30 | AWSFRRGRDTEAF
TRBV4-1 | ASSQDRGGRDEQF
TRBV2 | ASSELRDNSPLH
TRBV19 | ASSIGQGGQPQH
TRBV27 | ASSPGLAGGFGSYNEQF
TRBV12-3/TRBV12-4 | ASRQGSTGELF
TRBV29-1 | SVTRGSYEQY
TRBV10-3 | AISEGQGGSNQPQH
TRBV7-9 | ASSPSGSHTEAF
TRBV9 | ASSVESGGRSDTQY
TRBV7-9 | ASSLTSGGEQY
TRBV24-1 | ATSDPGTSREGSYNEQF